The 27 T cell receptor beta chains presented below share a single source sample, sequenced in a study of follicular helper T cells after annual influenza vaccination. Measured with immunoSEQ multiplex PCR; TCRdb has only the in-frame clones, and not every one. The table records 9,000 to 13,000 clones, more than 60% of them present only once. The sequencing used CXCR5- memory CD4+ T cells sorted from blood, collected 6 weeks after influenza vaccination. The origin of the receptors is an adult who received the influenza vaccine.

This clone was detected only a few times. The V and J genes are TRBV18 and TRBJ1-1; D gene unclear. Germline-derived CDR1 and CDR2 are KGHSH and LQKENI. V was pared by 0 bases and J by 8 bases, with 7 bases between. The CDR3 extends over 12 amino acids. CDR3: CASSPPGGEAFF. CDR3 in DNA: TGTGCCAGCTCACCACCGGGAGGGGAAGCTTTCTTT.

This clone occurred a few times. J is TRBJ1-6 and V is TRBV27; D is possibly TRBD1 (6 bases). Trimming removed 5 bases at V and 7 bases at J, with 15 bases between. Germline CDR1 is MNHEY and CDR2 is SMNVEV (reference sequence). This CDR3 has 15 amino acids. CDR3 residues: CASSPSLDRNSPLHF. The CDR3 DNA follows: TGTGCCAGCAGTCCCTCCCTGGACAGAAATTCACCCCTCCACTTT.

The chain has TRBV15 and TRBJ1-6, with D tentatively TRBD1 (6 bases). This CDR3 region has 15 residues. Germline CDR1 is LNHNV and CDR2 is YYDKDF (reference sequence). V was pared by 6 bases and J by 6 bases, with 15 bases between. CDR3 sequence reads: CATRSGGRGNSPLHF. The CDR3 DNA reads TGTGCCACCAGGTCTGGGGGCCGGGGTAATTCACCCCTCCACTTT.

This clone was seen a handful of times. The rearrangement joins TRBV6-6 to TRBJ2-7; D is ambiguous. The CDR3 has 12 residues. Germline V gene lookup returns CDR1 MNHNY and CDR2 SVGAGI (reference sequence). Trimming removed 5 bases at V and 2 bases at J, with 7 bases between. This chain's CDR3 is CASSADTYEQYF. In DNA, the CDR3 is TGTGCCAGCAGTGCCGACACCTACGAGCAGTACTTC.

V gene TRBV5-1 combines with J gene TRBJ2-3, with a tentative D call TRBD1 (5 bases). V was pared by 0 bases and J by 4 bases, with 12 bases between. Germline assignment: CDR1 SGHRS and CDR2 YFSETQ. This CDR3 is 15 amino acids long. The CDR3 is CASSLVQGIADTQYF. The CDR3 DNA sequence: TGCGCCAGCAGCTTGGTTCAGGGTATTGCAGATACGCAGTATTTT.

A word on this clone: Germline is not matched at one junction end, which may reflect a read error. The V and J genes are TRBV18 and TRBJ1-1, with 12 bases identical to TRBD1. This CDR3 spans 15 amino acids. Germline CDR1 KGHSH, CDR2 LQKENI. This chain's CDR3 is CASFRDRGRGTETFF. In DNA form, the CDR3 reads TGTGCCAGCTTCCGGGACAGGGGGCGCGGGACTGAAACTTTCTTT. Based on the CDR3 plus reference TRBV18 and TRBJ1-1, the full variable domain is NAGVMQNPRHLVRRRGQEARLRCSPMKGHSHVYWYRQLPEEGLKFMVYLQKENIIDESGMPKERFSAEFPKEGPSILRIQQVVRGDSAAYFCASFRDRGRGTETFFGQGTRLTVV.

This chain uses TRBV12-5 with TRBJ2-2, with 7 bases identical to TRBD1. After removal of 0 bases from V and 0 bases from J, the junction contained 4 bases not matched to a gene. There are 17 residues in the CDR3. Germline-derived CDR1 and CDR2 are LGHNT and FRNRAP. The CDR3, as DNA: TGTGCTAGTGGTTTGGTATTAGGGGGCACGAACACCGGGGAGCTGTTTTTT. Its protein is CASGLVLGGTNTGELFF.

This clone was picked up a small number of times. V usage is TRBV10-3 and J usage is TRBJ2-3; tentatively, D is TRBD2 (6 bases). The CDR3 has 14 residues. Trimming removed 4 bases from V and 0 bases from J, with 8 bases in between. Looked up from germline, CDR1 is ENHRY and CDR2 is SYGVKD. CDR3 loop: CAISGTTSTDTQYF. CDR3 in DNA: TGTGCCATCAGTGGGACTACCAGCACAGATACGCAGTATTTT.

This chain connects TRBV4-1 to TRBJ2-3; no clear D gene. Per germline, CDR1 MGHRA and CDR2 YSYEKL. V gave up 0 bases and J gave up 1 base, with 11 bases separating them. The CDR3 covers 16 residues. CDR3 residues: CASSQEGVAGTDTQYF. CDR3 nucleotides: TGCGCCAGCAGCCAAGAAGGAGTAGCAGGCACAGATACGCAGTATTTT.

The CDR3, as DNA: TGTGCCAGCAGCTTAACGCCCCCGGGCCAGGGCTCTTTGAACACTGAAGCTTTCTTT. This codes for CASSLTPPGQGSLNTEAFF. The chain combines TRBV7-3 with TRBJ1-1, with a possible D match to TRBD1 (5 bases). Trimming removed 0 bases at V and 0 bases at J, with 20 bases between. The CDR3 covers 19 residues. Per germline, CDR1 SGHTA and CDR2 FQGTGA.

V is TRBV13 and J is TRBJ2-4; D is unclear. The germline gives CDR1 PRHDT, CDR2 FYEKMQ (reference sequence). The CDR3 spans 14 residues. V gave up 5 bases and J gave up 0 bases, with 8 bases separating them. CDR3 region: CASSPDLAKNIQYF. For the CDR3, the DNA is TGTGCCAGCAGCCCGGACCTAGCCAAAAACATTCAGTACTTC.

This chain links TRBV7-9 with TRBJ1-3; D might be TRBD1 (5 bases). V lost 5 bases, J lost 1 base, and 12 bases lay in between. The CDR3 has 15 amino acids. Looked up from germline, CDR1 is SEHNR and CDR2 is FQNEAQ (reference sequence). CDR3 nucleotides: TGTGCCAGCAGCACCGGGACCCTTTCTGGAAACACCATATATTTT. The encoded protein is CASSTGTLSGNTIYF.

The V gene is TRBV25-1, the J gene TRBJ1-1; 10 positions agree with TRBD1. The length of the CDR3 is 15 residues. Losses at the gene ends were 4 bases for V and 0 bases for J; bases not matched to a gene: 2. Germline-derived CDR1 and CDR2 are MGHDK and SYGVNS. CDR3 sequence reads: CASSATGGMNTEAFF. The CDR3 DNA reads TGTGCCAGCAGTGCGACAGGGGGCATGAACACTGAAGCTTTCTTT. The whole variable domain, filled in from reference TRBV25-1 and TRBJ1-1, reads EADIYQTPRYLVIGTGKKITLECSQTMGHDKMYWYQQDPGMELHLIHYSYGVNSTEKGDLSSESTVSRIRTEHFPLTLESARPSHTSQYLCASSATGGMNTEAFFGQGTRLTVV.

The chain carries TRBV5-1 and TRBJ1-4, with D unresolved. This CDR3 region has 16 residues. The germline V gene encodes CDR1 SGHRS and CDR2 YFSETQ. The V and J ends lost 4 bases and 2 bases respectively, with 15 bases between them. CDR3 region: CASSPRGFVTNEKLFF. The DNA for the CDR3 is TGCGCCAGCAGCCCGAGAGGTTTCGTGACTAATGAAAAACTGTTTTTT.

V and J are TRBV18 and TRBJ2-5; 11 bases fit TRBD2. Looked up from germline, CDR1 is KGHSH and CDR2 is LQKENI. V lost 4 bases to trimming and J lost 5 bases; unmatched junction nucleotides: 12. This CDR3 contains 17 residues. CDR3 bases: TGTGCCAGCTCACTACTGGCCACGGGGACTAGCGGTGAGACCCAGTACTTC. It encodes CASSLLATGTSGETQYF.

The chain has TRBV7-9 and TRBJ1-3; D unresolved. This CDR3 comprises 16 residues. Trimming stripped 4 bases from V and 0 bases from J, with 13 bases between. Germline lookup yields CDR1 SEHNR and CDR2 FQNEAQ (reference sequence). CDR3 coding DNA: TGTGCCAGCAGCTACAGCAGGCCCTTCTCTGGAAACACCATATATTTT. Translated: CASSYSRPFSGNTIYF.

The chain employs TRBV9 and TRBJ1-3; D is ambiguous. Germline V CDR1 and CDR2: SGDLS, YYNGEE. V lost 4 bases and J lost 0, with 11 bases in between. The CDR3 is 15 amino acids. The CDR3 here is CASSFGDLSGNTIYF. CDR3 bases: TGTGCCAGCAGCTTCGGGGATCTCTCTGGAAACACCATATATTTT.

The chain carries TRBV6-5 and TRBJ1-2, with 7 positions matching TRBD1. The germline V gene encodes CDR1 MNHEY and CDR2 SVGAGI. The CDR3 has 15 amino acids. Trimming at V came to 8 bases and at J to 7 bases, leaving 16 bases not matched to a gene. The CDR3 DNA follows: TGTGCCAGCTGGATCGGAGGACAGGACTTCTCTGGCTACACCTTC. The encoded protein is CASWIGGQDFSGYTF.

The rearrangement uses TRBV7-8 and TRBJ1-3; tentative D call: TRBD1 (6 bases). Germline V gene sequence: CDR1 SGHVS, CDR2 FQNEAQ. V was clipped by 6 bases and J by 0 bases, with 12 bases between them. The CDR3 runs 15 residues. CDR3 region: CASSAPTGSGNTIYF. The CDR3 region has the DNA TGTGCCAGCAGTGCTCCGACAGGCTCTGGAAACACCATATATTTT.

This rearrangement joins TRBV18 to TRBJ2-1; maybe TRBD2 (6 bases). The length of the CDR3 is 15 residues. Between the trimmed V and J ends, which lost 2 bases and 4 bases, there was a span of 12 bases. Germline V CDR1 and CDR2: KGHSH, LQKENI. The chain's CDR3 is CASSPGRLEYNEQFF. The CDR3 coding sequence is TGTGCCAGCTCACCAGGGAGGTTAGAGTACAATGAGCAGTTCTTC.

The chain uses TRBV14 and TRBJ1-2; no clear D. The CDR3 has 12 amino acids. Between the trimmed V and J ends, which lost 4 bases and 10 bases, there was a span of 13 bases. CDR1 is SGHDN, CDR2 FVKESK, per germline. The CDR3 bases are TGTGCCAGCAGCCGACAAGGACTGCTCTACACCTTC. Protein product: CASSRQGLLYTF. The complete variable domain, with remaining parts taken from reference TRBV14 and TRBJ1-2, reads EAGVTQFPSHSVIEKGQTVTLRCDPISGHDNLYWYRRVMGKEIKFLLHFVKESKQDESGMPNNRFLAERTGGTYSTLKVQPAELEDSGVYFCASSRQGLLYTFGSGTRLTVV.

The chain uses TRBV6-5 and TRBJ1-3; TRBD1 might be the D (6 bases). CDR1 is MNHEY and CDR2 is SVGAGI in the germline V gene. The CDR3 runs 14 residues. Deletions cut 4 bases from V and 4 bases from J, with 11 bases between. CDR3 residues: CASSSRGLGNTIYF. DNA for the CDR3: TGTGCCAGCAGTTCCAGGGGTTTGGGAAACACCATATATTTT.

This sequence joins TRBV9 and TRBJ2-5, with D possibly being TRBD1 (5 bases). This CDR3 region has 18 residues. Trimming left V 3 bases short and J 5 bases short, with 26 bases between. Germline CDR1 reads SGDLS; CDR2 reads YYNGEE. CDR3 nucleotide sequence: TGTGCCAGCAGCGCCAGAACGAAACCAGGTACAGGATTCGAGACCCAGTACTTC. Translated: CASSARTKPGTGFETQYF.

The rearrangement joins TRBV7-2 to TRBJ2-5, with 13 bases fitting TRBD2. There are 13 residues in the CDR3. V was clipped by 6 bases and J by 10 bases; unmatched bases: 5. Germline-derived CDR1 and CDR2 are SGHTA and FQGNSA. Here the CDR3 reads CASRRLAGGLQYF. DNA for the CDR3: TGTGCCAGCAGACGACTAGCGGGGGGACTCCAGTACTTC. The full variable domain, in which reference TRBV7-2 and TRBJ2-5 provide the parts outside the CDR3, is GAGVSQSPSNKVTEKGKDVELRCDPISGHTALYWYRQSLGQGLEFLIYFQGNSAPDKSGLPSDRFSAERTGGSVSTLTIQRTQQEDSAVYLCASRRLAGGLQYFGPGTRLLVL.

The rearrangement uses TRBV11-2 and TRBJ2-5, with TRBD2 identical over 10 bases. In germline, CDR1 is SGHAT, CDR2 FQNNGV. V lost 6 bases to trimming and J lost 4 bases; unmatched junction nucleotides: 11. This CDR3 contains 16 residues. This chain's CDR3 is CASSTVPAGGLETQYF. CDR3 sequence (DNA): TGTGCCAGCAGTACCGTGCCAGCGGGGGGGTTAGAGACCCAGTACTTC.

This clone occurred a few times. The rearrangement links TRBV2 to TRBJ1-6; D is unclear. V lost 2 bases and J lost 7, with 6 bases in between. CDR1 and CDR2 (germline): SNHLY, FYNNEI. This CDR3 region has 13 residues. This CDR3 is CASSEMENSPLHF. The CDR3 nucleotides read TGTGCCAGCAGTGAAATGGAGAATTCACCCCTCCACTTT.

V and J are TRBV7-2 and TRBJ1-2; 10 bases are a match to TRBD1. The CDR3 sequence is 16 residues long. V was pared by 2 bases and J by 7 bases, with 10 bases of the junction left unmatched. Germline V gives CDR1 SGHTA, CDR2 FQGNSA. As DNA, the CDR3 is TGTGCCAGCAGCTTAAGGACCCGGGACAGGGGTGTTGGCTACACCTTC. Amino acid sequence: CASSLRTRDRGVGYTF.